This T cell receptor (beta chain) was obtained from a study of blood T cell repertoires in COVID-19. The overall study: Specimens from acute and convalescent COVID-19 originated in the United States, Italy and Spain. PBMCs, B-cell-depleted T cells, or T cells were the source of the cDNA or gDNA that made up the material.

The length of the CDR3 is 13 residues. CDR1 and CDR2 (germline): LNHDA, SQIVND (reference sequence). V lost 8 bases to trimming and J lost 6 bases; unmatched junction nucleotides: 8. Methods used by the authors: Estimation of nucleated cell counts was performed using reference gene primer amplification. Assay used: immunoSEQ multiplex PCR; TCRdb lists only in-frame clones, some missing. V, J and clone size are taken as reported in that table, and D and trimming were inferred from the DNA itself. The sample holds some 160,000 clones, 70% to 90% seen once. The V gene is TRBV19, the J gene TRBJ2-7; 9 bases map to TRBD1. The source material was peripheral blood. The sequence came from a man aged 45-60 years who had recovered from COVID-19. The CDR3 DNA reads TGTGCCAGTGGAACAGGGGGCGCGGCCGAGCAGTACTTC. The encoded protein is CASGTGGAAEQYF.